The 10 T cell receptor beta chains listed next were all sequenced from one sample in a study of cytomegalovirus exposure and HLA in healthy donors. Produced via immunoSEQ multiplex PCR; TCRdb's table is partial and in-frame only. The repertoire holds some 160,000 clones, with approximately 90% as singletons. Sequenced input: PBMCs. The source of these receptors is a man in his late teens or twenties in good health and CMV-seronegative.

The J gene is TRBJ2-5, the V gene TRBV11-2; TRBD2 matches 7 bases. The CDR3 extends over 15 amino acids. Trimming removed 5 bases from V and 2 bases from J; junction bases left unmatched: 8. CDR1 is SGHAT and CDR2 is FQNNGV in the germline V gene. CDR3 in DNA: TGTGCCAGCAGCCCTCGACTAGCCGGGCAAGAGACCCAGTACTTC. Its protein product is CASSPRLAGQETQYF.

On this clone itself: Compared with germline, one end of the junction differs, possibly owing to a read error. V is TRBV5-1 and J is TRBJ2-7; 8 positions agree with TRBD1. This CDR3 contains 15 residues. Per germline, CDR1 SGHRS and CDR2 YFSETQ. Written as DNA, the CDR3 is TGCGCCAGCAGATTGGACAGGGCCCCCTCCTACGAGCAGTACTTC. This codes for CASRLDRAPSYEQYF. Filled out from reference TRBV5-1 and TRBJ2-7, the complete variable domain reads KAGVTQTPRYLIKTRGQQVTLSCSPISGHRSVSWYQQTPGQGLQFLFEYFSETQRNKGNFPGRFSGRQFSNSRSEMNVSTLELGDSALYLCASRLDRAPSYEQYFGPGTRLTVT.

This chain links TRBV6-1 with TRBJ2-1; D perhaps matches TRBD1 (5 bases). Germline values: CDR1 MNHNS, CDR2 SASEGT. The CDR3 runs to 13 residues. With 7 bases removed from V and 3 bases from J, the gap between germline ends came to 10 bases. CDR3 amino acids: CASTGILYNEQFF. CDR3 nucleotides: TGTGCCAGCACAGGGATCCTCTACAATGAGCAGTTCTTC.

The chain uses TRBV7-2 and TRBJ2-1; 7 positions agree with TRBD1. Losses at the gene ends were 1 base for V and 5 bases for J; bases not matched to a gene: 8. Germline V gives CDR1 SGHTA, CDR2 FQGNSA. The length of the CDR3 is 16 residues. CDR3 in DNA: TGTGCCAGCAGCTTAGGGGCGAGACAGGGAAACAATGAGCAGTTCTTC. This encodes CASSLGARQGNNEQFF.

V is TRBV4-1 and J is TRBJ2-3; maybe TRBD1 (6 bases). From germline, CDR1 is MGHRA and CDR2 YSYEKL. The V gene lost 1 base and the J gene lost 2 bases, with 10 bases spanning the gap. The CDR3 length is 15 residues. In DNA form, the CDR3 reads TGCGCCAGCAGCCAAGGACAGGTGGACACAGATACGCAGTATTTT. The encoded protein is CASSQGQVDTDTQYF.

This clone showed up just once. The chain combines TRBV7-9 with TRBJ1-1; TRBD1 aligns across 7 bases. The CDR3 covers 13 residues. V dropped 1 base and J dropped 7; count of bases not matched to a gene: 3. Germline V gene data show CDR1 as SEHNR and CDR2 as FQNEAQ (reference sequence). The CDR3 reads CASSLEGGHEAFF. The CDR3 DNA is TGTGCCAGCAGCTTAGAAGGGGGCCATGAAGCTTTCTTT. The full variable domain, with the rest looked up from reference TRBV7-9 and TRBJ1-1, is DTGVSQNPRHKITKRGQNVTFRCDPISEHNRLYWYRQTLGQGPEFLTYFQNEAQLEKSRLLSDRFSAERPKGSFSTLEIQRTEQGDSAMYLCASSLEGGHEAFFGQGTRLTVV.

The chain has TRBV18 and TRBJ1-5; 8 nucleotides align to TRBD1. In germline, CDR1 is KGHSH, CDR2 LQKENI. With 6 bases clipped from V and 3 bases from J, the junction kept 7 bases outside the gene matches. This CDR3 spans 15 amino acids. This CDR3 reads CASSSDRANNQPQHF. In nucleotides, the CDR3 is TGTGCCAGCTCCTCGGACAGGGCGAACAATCAGCCCCAGCATTTT.

The genes are TRBV5-8 and TRBJ1-2; D call uncertain. Deletions cut 1 base from V and 6 bases from J, with 13 bases between. Germline CDR1 is SGHTS and CDR2 is YDEGEE. The CDR3 length is 14 residues. The CDR3 protein is CASSLRRSPNGYTF. DNA for the CDR3: TGTGCCAGCAGCTTGCGCAGGTCTCCGAATGGCTACACCTTC.

The V call is TRBV11-2, the J call TRBJ2-1; 7 bases are shared with TRBD1. The length of the CDR3 is 14 residues. V gave up 5 bases and J gave up 3 bases; unmatched junction bases: 4. CDR1 is SGHAT, CDR2 FQNNGV, per germline. CDR3 DNA sequence: TGTGCCAGCAGCCCGGGACAGAACTACAATGAGCAGTTCTTC. Amino acids: CASSPGQNYNEQFF. Based on the CDR3 plus reference TRBV11-2 and TRBJ2-1, the full variable domain is EAGVAQSPRYKIIEKRQSVAFWCNPISGHATLYWYQQILGQGPKLLIQFQNNGVVDDSQLPKDRFSAERLKGVDSTLKIQPAKLEDSAVYLCASSPGQNYNEQFFGPGTRLTVL.

The J gene is TRBJ1-1, the V gene TRBV10-1; 9 bases match TRBD1. Germline V gives CDR1 WNHNN, CDR2 SYGVQD (reference sequence). With 2 bases clipped from V and 5 bases from J, the junction kept 3 bases outside the gene matches. The CDR3 sequence is 14 residues long. The CDR3 DNA is TGCGCCAGCAGTGAGCCTGGACAGGGGACTGAAGCTTTCTTT. This codes for CASSEPGQGTEAFF.